The clone carrying this T cell receptor beta chain is medium-sized. Its antigen is unknown. One junction end disagrees with the germline gene, perhaps due to a read error. Live CD3+CD8+TCRalphabeta+ cells were sorted into four subsets by PD-1 and/or TIGIT. The data were taken from a study of circulating CD8 cells and anti-PD-1 response in melanoma. The CDR3 is 15 amino acids. The germline V gene encodes CDR1 MGHRA and CDR2 YSYEKL. General study findings and limits: Clonotype sharing was highest between DPOS and TIGIT subsets. Expanded sorted subsets were checked for tumor reactivity using peptides. PD-1 and DPOS subsets showed similar, higher clonality than DNEG. Published repertoire comparisons used only baseline and M1 samples.

The QIAseq Immune Repertoire TCR panel built the libraries from about 14 ng of total RNA. TCRdb re-called the reads through MiXCR, storing one row per CDR3 protein. Of around 360 distinct CDR3 sequences in the sample, about an eighth were seen once. Sequenced here: CD8+ T cells from PBMCs, sampled at baseline or after one month of anti-PD-1 therapy (not recorded which). V usage is TRBV4-1 and J usage is TRBJ2-3; the D is unclear. This clonotype was obtained from a human donor with melanoma. The CDR3 reads CASSQADGSTDTQYF. The CDR3 bases are TGCGCCAGCAGCCAAGCCGACGGTAGCACGGATACGCAGTATTTT.